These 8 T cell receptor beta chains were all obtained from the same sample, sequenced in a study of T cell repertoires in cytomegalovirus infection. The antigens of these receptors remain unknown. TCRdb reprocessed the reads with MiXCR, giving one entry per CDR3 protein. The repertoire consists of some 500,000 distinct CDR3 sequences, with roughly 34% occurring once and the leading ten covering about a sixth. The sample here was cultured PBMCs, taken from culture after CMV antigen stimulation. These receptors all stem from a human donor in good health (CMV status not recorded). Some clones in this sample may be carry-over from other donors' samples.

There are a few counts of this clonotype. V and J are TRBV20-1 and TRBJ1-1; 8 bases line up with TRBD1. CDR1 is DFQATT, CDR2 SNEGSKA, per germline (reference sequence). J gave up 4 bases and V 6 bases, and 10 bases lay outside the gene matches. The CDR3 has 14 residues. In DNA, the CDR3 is TGCAGTGCCGCAGACGACAGGGGCAGCACTGAAGCTTTCTTT. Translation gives CSAADDRGSTEAFF.

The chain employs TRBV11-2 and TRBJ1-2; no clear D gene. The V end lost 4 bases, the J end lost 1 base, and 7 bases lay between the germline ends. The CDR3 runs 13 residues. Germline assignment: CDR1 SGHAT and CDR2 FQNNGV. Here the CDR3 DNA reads TGTGCCAGCAGCTCACACCTTAACTATGGCTACACCTTC. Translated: CASSSHLNYGYTF.

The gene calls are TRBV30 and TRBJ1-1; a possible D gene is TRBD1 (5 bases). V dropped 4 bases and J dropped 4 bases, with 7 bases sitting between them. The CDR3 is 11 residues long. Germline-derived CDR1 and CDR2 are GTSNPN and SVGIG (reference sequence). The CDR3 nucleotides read TGTGCCTGGAAGGGGTTCACTGAAGCTTTCTTT. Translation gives CAWKGFTEAFF.

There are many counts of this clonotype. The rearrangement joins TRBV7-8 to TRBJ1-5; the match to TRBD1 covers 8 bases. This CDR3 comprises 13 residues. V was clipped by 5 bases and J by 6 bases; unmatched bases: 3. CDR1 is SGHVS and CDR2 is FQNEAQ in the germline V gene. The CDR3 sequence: CASSPTGVQPQHF. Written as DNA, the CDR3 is TGTGCCAGCAGCCCGACAGGGGTTCAGCCCCAGCATTTT.

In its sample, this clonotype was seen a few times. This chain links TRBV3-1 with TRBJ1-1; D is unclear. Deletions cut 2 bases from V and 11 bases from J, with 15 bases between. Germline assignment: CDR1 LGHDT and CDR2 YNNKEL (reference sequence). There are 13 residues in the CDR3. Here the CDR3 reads CASSQQEYLRAFF. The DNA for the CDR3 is TGTGCCAGCAGCCAACAGGAATACCTCAGGGCTTTCTTT.

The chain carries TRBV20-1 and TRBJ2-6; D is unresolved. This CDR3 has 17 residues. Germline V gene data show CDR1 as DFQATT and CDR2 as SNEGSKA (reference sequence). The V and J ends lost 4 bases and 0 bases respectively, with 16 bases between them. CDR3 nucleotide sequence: TGCAGTGCTATCGGTGGCGACTTGAACTCTGGGGCCAACGTCCTGACTTTC. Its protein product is CSAIGGDLNSGANVLTF.

The CDR3 is CSVDIQGYEQYF. The CDR3, as DNA: TGCAGCGTAGACATACAGGGATACGAGCAGTACTTC. The chain joins TRBV29-1 to TRBJ2-7; tentatively, D is TRBD1 (6 bases). With 6 bases removed from V and 4 bases from J, the gap between germline ends came to 13 bases. Germline V gives CDR1 SQVTM, CDR2 ANQGSEA. This CDR3 is built from 12 residues.

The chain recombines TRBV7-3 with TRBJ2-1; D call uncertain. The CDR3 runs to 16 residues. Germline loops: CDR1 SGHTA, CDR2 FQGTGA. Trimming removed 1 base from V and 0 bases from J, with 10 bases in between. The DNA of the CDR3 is TGTGCCAGCAGCTTAATGGGCTTAAGCTCCTACAATGAGCAGTTCTTC. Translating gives CASSLMGLSSYNEQFF.